What follows is one T cell receptor (beta chain) and its context. These data come from a study of high-grade serous ovarian cancer treatment subgroups. The V and J ends lost 5 bases and 3 bases respectively, with 22 bases between them. Germline CDR1 is SQVTM and CDR2 is ANQGSEA. The CDR3 totals 16 residues. Profiled with immunoSEQ multiplex PCR; TCRdb holds only in-frame clones, not every one. The sample holds more than 4,000 clones, around four fifths seen once. Tumor samples were obtained before definitive surgery or chemotherapy. Sample: tumor tissue. The chain is built from TRBV29-1 and TRBJ1-1, with a possible D match to TRBD1 (5 bases). This receptor was obtained from a human donor with high-grade serous ovarian cancer. CDR3 residues: CSVPQAPRGPYTEAFF. CDR3 DNA: TGCAGCGTTCCCCAAGCGCCCCGGGGCCCTTACACTGAAGCTTTCTTT.